The 5 T cell receptor beta chains given below trace back to one sample, sequenced in a study of blood T cells in healthy people across ages (dated by TCRdb to about 2015). Library construction relied on 5' RACE. The reads were generated on an Illumina HiSeq 2500. The second PCR ran for roughly 6 to 11 cycles and used a J-beta primer mix along with a sample-barcoded 5' primer. TCRdb redid the processing of the public reads, applying fastp at Q25 and MiXCR, and retained in-frame beta chains. Rows matching on CDR3 protein sequence are summarized as one entry with the most common DNA and genes. In all, the sample holds some 640,000 distinct CDR3 sequences, and approximately 30% of those were seen once. The ten largest clonotypes hold more than 15% of the sample. The source material was blood. The receptors originated from a woman older than 75 in good health.

This clonotype has a handful of counts. The chain links TRBV20-1 to TRBJ2-5; tentatively, D is TRBD1 (6 bases). V was shortened by 1 base and J by 2 bases, with 11 bases between the two germline ends. Germline loops: CDR1 DFQATT, CDR2 SNEGSKA (reference sequence). The CDR3 totals 14 residues. CDR3 amino acids: CSARAGVGQETQYF. CDR3 DNA: TGCAGTGCTAGAGCAGGGGTTGGACAAGAGACCCAGTACTTC.

The chain has TRBV9 and TRBJ2-5; D uncertain. Germline lookup yields CDR1 SGDLS and CDR2 YYNGEE. V lost 1 base to trimming and J lost 11 bases, with 18 bases between them. The CDR3 has 14 residues. CDR3 sequence: CASSVSKVGYDQYF. DNA of the CDR3: TGTGCCAGCAGCGTATCTAAGGTGGGGTACGATCAGTACTTC.

About this clonotype: This may stem from a read error, because a much larger clone lies one nucleotide away. The V call is TRBV5-4, the J call TRBJ2-1; D remains ambiguous. Per germline, CDR1 SGHNT and CDR2 YYREEE (reference sequence). CDR3 length: 17 residues. The CDR3 loop is CAGSSRTRTSSYNEQFF. The CDR3 DNA reads as TGTGCCGGCAGCTCAAGGACCAGGACGAGCTCCTACAATGAGCAGTTCTTC.

This sequence joins TRBV20-1 and TRBJ1-5, with D perhaps TRBD1 (5 bases). V gave up 2 bases and J gave up 1 base, with 15 bases separating them. This CDR3 has 16 amino acids. From germline, CDR1 is DFQATT and CDR2 SNEGSKA (reference sequence). CDR3 DNA sequence: TGCAGTGCTAGACAGGGTGGTTTTGGGAGCAATCAGCCCCAGCATTTT. This gives the protein CSARQGGFGSNQPQHF.

There are many counts of this clonotype. The J gene is TRBJ2-7, the V gene TRBV6-5; 10 bases are shared with TRBD2. The germline V gene has CDR1 MNHEY and CDR2 SVGAGI. The CDR3 has 16 amino acids. Trimming cost V 0 bases and J 1 base; bases outside gene matches: 3. The CDR3 region has the DNA TGTGCCAGCAGTTACTCGCGGACTAGCGGTTCCTACGAGCAGTACTTC. Protein sequence: CASSYSRTSGSYEQYF.